This TCR beta chain was captured by sequencing in a study of T-cell reconstitution after alpha-beta-depleted transplantation in children. This clonotype showed up just a few times. Library preparation (for TCRbeta) was performed with unique molecular identifiers. MiXCR, run by TCRdb on the PCR reads, gives a single entry per CDR3 protein. Among about 500,000 distinct CDR3 sequences listed, 11% were seen once. This clonotype originated in a female patient under 10 years old who had a stem cell transplant for aplastic anemia, so the T cells may come from the graft donor. Sample: PBMCs, mostly from graft donor cells, taken 180 days after TCRalphabeta/CD19-depleted stem cell transplant.

DNA of the CDR3: TGTGCCAGCAGCCCCCAAGCGGGAGCCGGCCAGTACTTC. It codes for CASSPQAGAGQYF. The chain links TRBV7-2 to TRBJ2-7; 8 nucleotides match TRBD2. This CDR3 is 13 amino acids long. Germline CDR1 and CDR2: SGHTA and FQGNSA. Trimming cost V 5 bases and J 10 bases; bases outside gene matches: 10. Combining the CDR3 with reference TRBV7-2 and TRBJ2-7 gives the whole variable domain GAGVSQSPSNKVTEKGKDVELRCDPISGHTALYWYRQSLGQGLEFLIYFQGNSAPDKSGLPSDRFSAERTGGSVSTLTIQRTQQEDSAVYLCASSPQAGAGQYFGPGTRLTVT.